In its sample, the clone carrying this TCR beta chain was seen a few times. The data were obtained in a study of blood T cell repertoires in COVID-19. Sequencing used immunoSEQ multiplex PCR; TCRdb keeps in-frame clones, though not all of them. The sample comprises 250,000 to 350,000 clones, 88% of which are singletons, and approximately 1% rests with the top ten. In assigning cohorts, the study relied on participant-reported clinical history. The CDR3 spans 15 residues. Losses at the gene ends were 3 bases for V and 3 bases for J; bases not matched to a gene: 7. From germline, CDR1 is LNHDA and CDR2 SQIVND (reference sequence).

The chain joins TRBV19 to TRBJ1-2; 7 nucleotides match TRBD1. The sequence was collected from a woman aged 25 to 39 who had recovered from COVID-19. Material: PBMCs or T cells enriched from blood (not recorded which). CDR3 coding DNA: TGTGCCAGTAGTATGCCGCGACAGGGCCACTATGGCTACACCTTC. Residues: CASSMPRQGHYGYTF.